Included here is one T cell receptor beta chain sequence, with context. The table lists this clonotype with many counts. Its cognate antigen has yet to be identified. Base qualities are not recorded, but no much larger clone differs from it by a single base. As encoded in the germline V gene (reference sequence), CDR1 is SGHAT while CDR2 is FQDESV. V is clipped by 3 bases and J by 4 bases, and the sequence between their germline boundaries is 21 bases long. Including the terminal cysteine and phenylalanine, the CDR3 comprises 17 residues. The CDR3 DNA has 51 bases and is translated from base 1. The time point label for this specimen denotes: pre-pandemic baseline sample and day 111 after first positive SARS-CoV-2 test. Sequencing relied on an Illumina MiSeq. Profiling of the peripheral T cell repertoire targeted human TCRbeta genes. The authors processed their data as follows. Beta-binomial modelling was applied to test for differential clonotype abundance so that variability over time was accounted for. Expanded clonotypes were checked against the ImmuneCODE reference database of SARS-CoV-2-associated TCRs and mapped to regions of the viral genome. Further repertoire analyses covered TRBV gene usage, CDR3 length, CDR3 amino acid overlap between time points, clonotype abundance distributions and Jaccard similarity. TCRdb's own reprocessing of the public reads used fastp at Q25 and MiXCR and kept productive beta chains. Each CDR3 protein gets just one entry, which takes the most common genes and DNA from the rows behind it. The authors' filters were not applied to this entry. In all, the sample holds approximately 240,000 distinct CDR3 sequences, and roughly 26% of those were seen once. Under 7.5% of the sample belongs to the ten largest clones.

This specimen comes from a study of kidney transplant recipient with SARS-CoV-2 infection (dated by TCRdb to about 2021). This clonotype originated in a male patient aged 25-45 years who had COVID-19 and was a kidney transplant recipient. Following a transplant, a fraction of the T cells may be traceable to the graft donor. The sample in question was a blood sample, obtained at baseline and around day 120 from a kidney transplant recipient. This chain joins TRBV11-1 to TRBJ1-2; the D gene remains uncertain. The CDR3 loop reads CASSLKGKAGKTYGYTF. The DNA reads as follows: TGTGCCAGCAGCTTGAAAGGTAAGGCTGGAAAGACCTATGGCTACACCTTC.